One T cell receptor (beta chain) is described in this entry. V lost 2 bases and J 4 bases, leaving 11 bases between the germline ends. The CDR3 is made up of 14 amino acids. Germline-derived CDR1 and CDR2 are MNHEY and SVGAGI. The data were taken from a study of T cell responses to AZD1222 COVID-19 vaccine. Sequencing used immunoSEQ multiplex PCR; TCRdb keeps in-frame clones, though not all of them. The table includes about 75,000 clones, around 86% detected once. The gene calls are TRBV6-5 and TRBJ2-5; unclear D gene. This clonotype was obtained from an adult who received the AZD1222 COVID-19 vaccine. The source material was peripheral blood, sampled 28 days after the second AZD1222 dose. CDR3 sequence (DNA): TGTGCCAGCAGTTACGAACGGAGCTCAGAGACCCAGTACTTC. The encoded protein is CASSYERSSETQYF.